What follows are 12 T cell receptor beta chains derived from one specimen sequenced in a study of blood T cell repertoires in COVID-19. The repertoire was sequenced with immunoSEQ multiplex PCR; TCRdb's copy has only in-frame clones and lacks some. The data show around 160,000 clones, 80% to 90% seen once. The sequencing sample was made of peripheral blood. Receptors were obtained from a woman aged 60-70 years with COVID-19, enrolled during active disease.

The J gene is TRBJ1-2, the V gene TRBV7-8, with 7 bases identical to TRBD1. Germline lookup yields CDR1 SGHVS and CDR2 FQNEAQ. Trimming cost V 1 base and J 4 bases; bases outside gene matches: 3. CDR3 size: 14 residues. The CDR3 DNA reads TGTGCCAGCAGCTTAGGGACAGGCGGCTATGGCTACACCTTC. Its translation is CASSLGTGGYGYTF.

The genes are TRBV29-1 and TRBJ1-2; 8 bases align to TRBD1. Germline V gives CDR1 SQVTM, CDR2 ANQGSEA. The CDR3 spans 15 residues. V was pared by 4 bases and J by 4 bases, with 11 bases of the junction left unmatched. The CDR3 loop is CSVATQGARIYGYTF. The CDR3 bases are TGCAGCGTTGCAACCCAGGGGGCGCGAATCTATGGCTACACCTTC.

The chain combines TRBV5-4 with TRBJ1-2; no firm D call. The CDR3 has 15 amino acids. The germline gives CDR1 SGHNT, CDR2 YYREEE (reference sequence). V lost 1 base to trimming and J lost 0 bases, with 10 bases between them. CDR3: CASSLPTVTNYGYTF. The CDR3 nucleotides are TGTGCCAGCAGCTTGCCCACAGTGACTAACTATGGCTACACCTTC.

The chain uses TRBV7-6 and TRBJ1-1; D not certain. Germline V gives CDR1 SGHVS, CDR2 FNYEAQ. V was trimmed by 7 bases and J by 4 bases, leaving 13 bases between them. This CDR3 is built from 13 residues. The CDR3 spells CASMRLEGTEAFF. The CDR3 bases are TGTGCCAGCATGCGGCTAGAGGGCACTGAAGCTTTCTTT.

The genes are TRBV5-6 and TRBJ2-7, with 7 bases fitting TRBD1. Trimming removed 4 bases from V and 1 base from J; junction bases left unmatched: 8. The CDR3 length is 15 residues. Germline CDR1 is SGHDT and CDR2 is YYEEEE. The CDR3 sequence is CASSRRTGGSYEQYF. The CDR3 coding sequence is TGTGCCAGCAGCCGGAGGACAGGTGGGTCCTACGAGCAGTACTTC. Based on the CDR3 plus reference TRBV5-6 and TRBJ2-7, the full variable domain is DAGVTQSPTHLIKTRGQQVTLRCSPKSGHDTVSWYQQALGQGPQFIFQYYEEEERQRGNFPDRFSGHQFPNYSSELNVNALLLGDSALYLCASSRRTGGSYEQYFGPGTRLTVT.

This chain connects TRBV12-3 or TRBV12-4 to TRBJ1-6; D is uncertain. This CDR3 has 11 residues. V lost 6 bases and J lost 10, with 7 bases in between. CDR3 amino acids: CASSKLSPLHF. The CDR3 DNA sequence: TGTGCCAGCAGCAAACTCTCACCCCTCCACTTT.

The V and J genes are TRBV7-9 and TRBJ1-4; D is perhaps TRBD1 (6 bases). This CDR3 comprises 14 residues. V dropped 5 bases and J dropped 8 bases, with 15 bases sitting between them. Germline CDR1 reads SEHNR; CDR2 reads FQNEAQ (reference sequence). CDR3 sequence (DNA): TGTGCCAGCAGCCCCTCTGGGACACCAGAAAAACTGTTTTTT. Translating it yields CASSPSGTPEKLFF.

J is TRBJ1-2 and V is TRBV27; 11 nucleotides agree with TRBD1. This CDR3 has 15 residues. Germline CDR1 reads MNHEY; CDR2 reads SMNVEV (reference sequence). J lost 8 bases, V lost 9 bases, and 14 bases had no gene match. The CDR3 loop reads CASRTGGAEDQGYTF. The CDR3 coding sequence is TGTGCCAGTCGGACAGGGGGCGCGGAGGATCAAGGCTACACCTTC.

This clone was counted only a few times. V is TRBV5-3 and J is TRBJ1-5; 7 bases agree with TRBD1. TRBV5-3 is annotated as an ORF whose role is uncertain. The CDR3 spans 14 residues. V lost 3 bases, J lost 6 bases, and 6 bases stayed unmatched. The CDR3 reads CARSWGQRGQPQHF. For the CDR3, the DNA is TGTGCCAGAAGCTGGGGACAGAGAGGTCAGCCCCAGCATTTT.

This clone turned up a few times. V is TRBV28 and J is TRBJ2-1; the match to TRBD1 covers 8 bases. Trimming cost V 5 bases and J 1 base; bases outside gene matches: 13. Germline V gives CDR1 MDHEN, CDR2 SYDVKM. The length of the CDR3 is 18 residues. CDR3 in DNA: TGTGCCAGCAGTCCGAGGGGGGACAGGCCAGGGTCCTACAATGAGCAGTTCTTC. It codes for CASSPRGDRPGSYNEQFF.

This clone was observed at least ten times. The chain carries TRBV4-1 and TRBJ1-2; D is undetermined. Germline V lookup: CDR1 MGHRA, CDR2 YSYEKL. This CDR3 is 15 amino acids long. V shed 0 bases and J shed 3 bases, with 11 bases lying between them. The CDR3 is CASSQDPANHYGYTF. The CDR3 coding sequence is TGCGCCAGCAGCCAAGATCCCGCGAACCACTATGGCTACACCTTC.

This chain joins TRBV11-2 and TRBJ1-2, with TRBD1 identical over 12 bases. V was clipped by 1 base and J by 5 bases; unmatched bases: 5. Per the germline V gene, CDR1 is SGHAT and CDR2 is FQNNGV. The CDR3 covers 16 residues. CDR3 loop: CASSLGGTGGGYGYTF. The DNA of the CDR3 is TGTGCCAGCAGCTTAGGGGGGACAGGGGGCGGATATGGCTACACCTTC.